A selection of T cell receptor beta chains follows, all from one sample in a study of beta chain features in type 1 diabetes. Produced via immunoSEQ multiplex PCR; TCRdb's table is partial and in-frame only. There are 300,000 to 450,000 clones in the sample; around an eighth occur only once, and approximately 0.011% lies in the top ten. The source material was naive CD4+ T cells from blood. The receptors here all came from a woman aged 18 to 35 with type 1 diabetes. Each CDR3 is given with its conserved first and last residue. The D gene is left open where the match is weak. The size field is filled for only some rows; it gives once, few, many or a size class.

V gene,D gene,clone size,CDR3 length,J gene,CDR3 DNA,CDR3 protein
TRBV5-6,.,few,11,TRBJ1-2,TGTGCCAGCAGCTTGTCATATGGCTACACCTTC,CASSLSYGYTF
TRBV4-1,TRBD2,.,14,TRBJ2-5,TGCGCCAGCAGCCCGTTGACTAGCCCCGCGACCCAGTACTTC,CASSPLTSPATQYF
TRBV30,TRBD1,few,13,TRBJ2-3,TGTGCCTGGGGACAGGTAAACACAGATACGCAGTATTTT,CAWGQVNTDTQYF
TRBV10-3,.,.,14,TRBJ2-7,TGTGCCATCAGTGAGTCGGTTGCGATCGGCGAGCAGTACTTC,CAISESVAIGEQYF
TRBV29-1,TRBD1,few,11,TRBJ1-1,TGCAGCGCTGGGGGACAGGGGGAAGCTTTCTTT,CSAGGQGEAFF
TRBV7-2,.,.,13,TRBJ2-3,TGTGCCAGCAGCTTAAGGGGTGCAGATACGCAGTATTTT,CASSLRGADTQYF
TRBV13,.,few,15,TRBJ2-3,TGTGCCAGCAGCTTCAACCCCGGGACACTAGATACGCAGTATTTT,CASSFNPGTLDTQYF
TRBV28,.,.,13,TRBJ1-5,TGTGCCAGCCCCTCAGGGAGCAATCAGCCCCAGCATTTT,CASPSGSNQPQHF
TRBV28,TRBD1,few,14,TRBJ2-2,TGTGCCAGCATTGGGACAGCGAACACCGGGGAGCTGTTTTTT,CASIGTANTGELFF
TRBV7-2,.,few,15,TRBJ2-5,TGTGCCAGCAGCTTAGTTTCACAGGGTGGGGAGACCCAGTACTTC,CASSLVSQGGETQYF
TRBV11-2,.,.,12,TRBJ2-1,TGTGCCAGCAGCCAGGCGGGGAATGAGCAGTTCTTC,CASSQAGNEQFF
TRBV7-2,.,.,13,TRBJ1-5,TGTGCCAGCAGCTTGTCAGAGGTTCAGCCCCAGCATTTT,CASSLSEVQPQHF
TRBV28,TRBD2,.,14,TRBJ2-1,TGTGCCAGCAGTCGGACTAGCGGGAGGAATGAGCAGTTCTTC,CASSRTSGRNEQFF
TRBV7-9,TRBD1,.,17,TRBJ2-7,TGTGCCAGCAGCGCCCCCCCCACAGGGGTGAAGATCTACGAGCAGTACTTC,CASSAPPTGVKIYEQYF
TRBV9,.,few,17,TRBJ1-2,TGTGCCAGCAGCCCCACCCTCCGGGACAACCAGATTAATGGCTACACCTTC,CASSPTLRDNQINGYTF
TRBV20-1,.,few,11,TRBJ1-1,TGCAGTGCTAGGCGGCCCACTGAAGCTTTCTTT,CSARRPTEAFF
TRBV19,.,few,14,TRBJ1-2,TGTGCCAGTACGTTTCCGGGACATGGCTATGGCTACACCTTC,CASTFPGHGYGYTF
TRBV2,TRBD1,few,14,TRBJ2-1,TGTGCCAGGCAGCTACGGGACAGGTACAATGAGCAGTTCTTC,CARQLRDRYNEQFF
TRBV30,TRBD2,few,14,TRBJ2-1,TGTGCCTGGAGTATGGCTAGCGGAAACAATGAGCAGTTCTTC,CAWSMASGNNEQFF
TRBV5-1,TRBD1,.,14,TRBJ2-5,TGCGCCAGCAGCCCGGTTGGACAGGGTGCGACCCAGTACTTC,CASSPVGQGATQYF
TRBV4-3,.,.,16,TRBJ1-5,TGCGCCAGCAGCCAAGAGCGGGAGGGTAGCAATCAGCCCCAGCATTTT,CASSQEREGSNQPQHF
TRBV29-1,TRBD2,.,12,TRBJ2-7,TGCAGCGTGGAGCGGGAGCTGAACGAGCAGTACTTC,CSVERELNEQYF
TRBV9,.,.,16,TRBJ2-7,TGTGCCAGCAGCGTAGCTGGGGACACGGATTCCTACGAGCAGTACTTC,CASSVAGDTDSYEQYF
TRBV28,.,few,12,TRBJ1-1,TGTGCCAGCACCGGAGGAATGACTGAAGCTTTCTTT,CASTGGMTEAFF
TRBV12-5,.,.,11,TRBJ1-5,TGTGCTAGTGCTGGAGGCAATCCCCAGCATTTT,CASAGGNPQHF
TRBV18,TRBD2,.,13,TRBJ2-1,TGTGCCAGCTCACCACGAGCGGGGAATGAGCAGTTCTTC,CASSPRAGNEQFF
TRBV28,.,.,15,TRBJ1-5,TGTGCCAGCAGTTTAAACGATTTGGCCAATCAGCCCCAGCATTTT,CASSLNDLANQPQHF
TRBV27,TRBD1,.,16,TRBJ1-2,TGTGCCAGCAGTTGGTCCGGGACAGGGGGCAACTATGGCTACACCTTC,CASSWSGTGGNYGYTF
TRBV29-1,.,.,12,TRBJ1-1,TGCAGCGTTGTGGTACTTAACACTGAAGCTTTCTTT,CSVVVLNTEAFF
TRBV9,TRBD1,.,15,TRBJ1-1,TGTGCCAGCAGCGCCAGACAGGGGATGAACACTGAAGCTTTCTTT,CASSARQGMNTEAFF
TRBV28,TRBD1,few,13,TRBJ2-7,TGTGCCAGCAGCTCGGGACAGCCCTACGAGCAGTACTTC,CASSSGQPYEQYF
TRBV5-1,.,.,13,TRBJ1-1,TGCGCCAGCAGCTTGGAGGGGCGGAATGAAGCTTTCTTT,CASSLEGRNEAFF
TRBV9,.,few,14,TRBJ2-5,TGTGCCAGCAGCGTAGTCGGGGGTTTGGAGACCCAGTACTTC,CASSVVGGLETQYF
TRBV9,TRBD1,few,14,TRBJ2-2,TGTGCCAGCAGCGCGGACAGGGGAGGTGGGGAGCTGTTTTTT,CASSADRGGGELFF
TRBV27,TRBD1,.,15,TRBJ1-2,TGTGCCAGCAGTTTATCCCACGGGACAGGGTATGGCTACACCTTC,CASSLSHGTGYGYTF
TRBV4-3,.,few,18,TRBJ1-5,TGCGCCAGCAGCCAAGAAGGCAGGGGCAGGGATAGCAATCAGCCCCAGCATTTT,CASSQEGRGRDSNQPQHF
TRBV30,TRBD1,.,15,TRBJ1-5,TGTGCCTGGAGGGCCGGGACAGGGGGTAGTCAGCCCCAGCATTTT,CAWRAGTGGSQPQHF
TRBV5-4,TRBD2,.,16,TRBJ2-7,TGTGCCAGCAGCTTGGGAGCTCCGGGGGGCTCCTACGAGCAGTACTTC,CASSLGAPGGSYEQYF
TRBV9,TRBD1,few,15,TRBJ1-1,TGTGCCAGCAGCACCGGCGGGACAGGTCTATCTGAAGCTTTCTTT,CASSTGGTGLSEAFF
TRBV7-9,.,.,17,TRBJ2-1,TGTGCCAGCAGCGACTATTTAACGGGGAGCTCCTACAATGAGCAGTTCTTC,CASSDYLTGSSYNEQFF
TRBV19,.,few,14,TRBJ2-3,TGTGCCAGTAGTATGGCCCCTCTGATGGATACGCAGTATTTT,CASSMAPLMDTQYF
TRBV13,TRBD2,.,16,TRBJ2-3,TGTGCCAGCAGCTCCGGGAGCGGGGGGGGCACAGATACGCAGTATTTT,CASSSGSGGGTDTQYF
TRBV28,.,few,15,TRBJ1-2,TGTGCCAGCAGTTTAACTATGACCCTGATGAGAGGCTACACCTTC,CASSLTMTLMRGYTF
TRBV7-9,TRBD1,few,14,TRBJ1-2,TGTGCCAGCAGCCCCAGAGGAGGGGGCAATGGCTACACCTTC,CASSPRGGGNGYTF
TRBV7-2,.,.,14,TRBJ2-7,TGTGCCAGCAGCTTAGCCCCAGGGAACTACGAGCAGTACTTC,CASSLAPGNYEQYF
TRBV4-1,.,.,15,TRBJ2-3,TGCGCCAGCAGCCCCTTGGGGACACGGACAGATACGCAGTATTTT,CASSPLGTRTDTQYF
TRBV29-1,.,.,13,TRBJ1-5,TGCAGCGTTGCTCAGGGAAGGGGTCAGCCCCAGCATTTT,CSVAQGRGQPQHF
TRBV9,.,.,15,TRBJ1-1,TGTGCCAGCAGCGTAAATGCAGGAATGAACACTGAAGCTTTCTTT,CASSVNAGMNTEAFF
TRBV30,TRBD1,few,15,TRBJ1-5,TGTGCCTGGAGACAGGGGGGATTTGGCAATCAGCCCCAGCATTTT,CAWRQGGFGNQPQHF
TRBV4-3,.,few,13,TRBJ2-7,TGCGCCAGCAGCCAAGATACGGGGGTCGAGCAGTACTTC,CASSQDTGVEQYF
TRBV28,.,.,11,TRBJ1-2,TGTGCCAGCAGTGGAGGCTATGGCTACACCTTC,CASSGGYGYTF
TRBV30,.,few,13,TRBJ1-1,TGTGCCTGGATAGAGACAGCGAACACTGAAGCTTTCTTT,CAWIETANTEAFF
TRBV7-2,.,few,15,TRBJ2-7,TGTGCCAGCAGCTTAGCCCCAGGGGAATGGTCCGAGCAGTACTTC,CASSLAPGEWSEQYF